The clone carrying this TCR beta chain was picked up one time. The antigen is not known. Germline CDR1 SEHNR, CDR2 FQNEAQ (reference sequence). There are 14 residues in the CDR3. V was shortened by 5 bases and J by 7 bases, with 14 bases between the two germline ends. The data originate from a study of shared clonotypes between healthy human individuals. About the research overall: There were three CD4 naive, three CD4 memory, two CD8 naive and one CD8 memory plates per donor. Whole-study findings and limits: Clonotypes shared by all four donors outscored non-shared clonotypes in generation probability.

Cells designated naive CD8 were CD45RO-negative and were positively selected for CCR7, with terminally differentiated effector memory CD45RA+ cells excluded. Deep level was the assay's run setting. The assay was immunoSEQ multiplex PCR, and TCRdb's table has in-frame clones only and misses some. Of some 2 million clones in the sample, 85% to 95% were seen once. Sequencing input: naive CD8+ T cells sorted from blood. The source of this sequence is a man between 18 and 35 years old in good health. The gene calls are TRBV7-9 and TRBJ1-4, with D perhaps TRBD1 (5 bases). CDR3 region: CASSRRDGPEKLFF. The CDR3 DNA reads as TGTGCCAGCAGCCGTCGGGACGGGCCTGAAAAACTGTTTTTT.